These 10 T cell receptor beta chains were all obtained from the same sample, sequenced in a study of blood T cell repertoires in COVID-19. Measured with immunoSEQ multiplex PCR; TCRdb has only the in-frame clones, and not every one. The table includes 400,000 or so clones, about nine tenths detected once. Material for sequencing was PBMCs or T cells enriched from blood (not recorded which). The receptor set was obtained from a man between 18 and 35 years old who had recovered from COVID-19.

This chain connects TRBV18 to TRBJ1-5; the D gene is possibly TRBD1 (5 bases). Germline CDR1 reads KGHSH; CDR2 reads LQKENI. This CDR3 region has 14 residues. V was trimmed by 1 base and J by 2 bases, leaving 6 bases between them. DNA for the CDR3: TGTGCCAGCTCACCACAAGGGGGCAATCAGCCCCAGCATTTT. Amino acid sequence: CASSPQGGNQPQHF.

This clone was observed once. The V gene is TRBV3-1 (or the pseudogene TRBV3-2), the J gene TRBJ1-6, with a possible D match to TRBD1 (5 bases). The CDR3 runs 16 residues. CDR1 is LGHDT, CDR2 YNNKEL, per germline (reference sequence). The germline V and J ends were trimmed by 3 bases and 5 bases, with 14 bases remaining between them. The CDR3 nucleotides are TGTGCCAGCAGCCAGAGGAAGGACATAGATAATTCACCCCTCCACTTT. It translates to CASSQRKDIDNSPLHF.

This clone was detected once. The chain carries TRBV3-1 (or the pseudogene TRBV3-2) and TRBJ1-1, with D perhaps TRBD1 (5 bases). The V end was cut by 3 bases, the J end by 1 base, with 15 bases between. The CDR3 is 16 residues long. Germline CDR1 reads LGHDT; CDR2 reads YNNKEL (reference sequence). In DNA form, the CDR3 reads TGTGCCAGCAGCCAGCTGACAGACCTTAGGAACACTGAAGCTTTCTTT. This encodes CASSQLTDLRNTEAFF.

This clone came up a few times. The chain employs TRBV6-5 and TRBJ1-6, with D hard to call. CDR1 is MNHEY and CDR2 is SVGAGI in the germline V gene. The CDR3 covers 16 residues. V was shortened by 0 bases and J by 3 bases, with 9 bases between the two germline ends. The CDR3 bases are TGTGCCAGCAGTTACTCCCCCGAGGGCTATAATTCACCCCTCCACTTT. Residues: CASSYSPEGYNSPLHF.

The chain joins TRBV27 to TRBJ1-2, with 7 bases that match TRBD1. Germline V lookup: CDR1 MNHEY, CDR2 SMNVEV (reference sequence). With V trimmed by 5 bases and J by 5 bases, 8 bases remained unmatched. The CDR3 has 14 amino acids. This chain's CDR3 is CASSEQGKGYGYTF. Here the CDR3 DNA reads TGTGCCAGCAGTGAACAGGGGAAAGGGTATGGCTACACCTTC.

The V call is TRBV10-3, the J call TRBJ1-3; D may be TRBD1 (6 bases). The CDR3 contains 19 residues. V shed 2 bases and J shed 0 bases, with 20 bases lying between them. From germline, CDR1 is ENHRY and CDR2 SYGVKD. CDR3 DNA sequence: TGTGCCATCAGTGAGCACGCTCTTAAACAGGGAACCTCTGGAAACACCATATATTTT. This translates into CAISEHALKQGTSGNTIYF.

The chain uses TRBV3-1 (or the pseudogene TRBV3-2) and TRBJ1-6; weak D call: TRBD1 (5 bases). The CDR3 has 14 amino acids. Trimming removed 5 bases at V and 10 bases at J, with 15 bases between. From germline, CDR1 is LGHDT and CDR2 YNNKEL (reference sequence). The CDR3 here is CASSGVGTGSPLHF. The CDR3 nucleotides are TGTGCCAGCAGCGGCGTGGGGACTGGGTCACCCCTCCACTTT.

The rearrangement uses TRBV7-6 and TRBJ1-5; TRBD1 agrees at 10 bases. Germline values: CDR1 SGHVS, CDR2 FNYEAQ. The CDR3 is made up of 17 amino acids. V lost 5 bases, J lost 6 bases, and 13 bases stayed unmatched. CDR3 loop: CASSTTGGGFGSQPQHF. In nucleotides, the CDR3 is TGTGCCAGCAGCACGACAGGGGGCGGGTTTGGTAGTCAGCCCCAGCATTTT.

This chain connects TRBV6-1 to TRBJ2-7, with D hard to call. This CDR3 is built from 15 residues. Germline CDR1 reads MNHNS; CDR2 reads SASEGT. V gave up 0 bases and J gave up 9 bases, with 18 bases separating them. The CDR3 nucleotides are TGTGCCAGCAGTGAAGCGCTACCGTCAGGCCTCGGGCAGTACTTC. This gives the protein CASSEALPSGLGQYF.

Note on this clone: With a much larger clone just one base away, this may be a read error. The chain recombines TRBV5-1 with TRBJ1-4, with 7 bases identical to TRBD1. The V and J ends lost 0 bases and 8 bases, in that order; junction bases with no gene match: 4. This CDR3 is 14 amino acids long. The germline V gene encodes CDR1 SGHRS and CDR2 YFSETQ. The CDR3 nucleotides are TGCGCCAGCAGCTTGGGACAGGGAAAAGAAAAACTGTTTTTT. Amino acid sequence: CASSLGQGKEKLFF.